This TCR beta chain was documented in a study of shared clonotypes between healthy human individuals. Broader study findings: Among non-shared clonotypes, generation probabilities were lower than among those shared by all four donors.

Genomic DNA (from each subset) was split evenly across several immunoSEQ plates. Data came from immunoSEQ multiplex PCR; TCRdb stores just in-frame clones and leaves some out. The sample records roughly 380,000 clones, approximately 97% being singletons. The germline gives CDR1 SGHTA, CDR2 FQGNSA. Trimming stripped 5 bases from V and 0 bases from J, with 8 bases between. The CDR3 runs 13 residues. This clone was detected only once. Its antigen is still unknown. The chain carries TRBV7-2 and TRBJ2-7; the D is unclear. Sequencing was carried out using memory CD8+ T cells sorted from blood. Specified subset: CD45RO+ cells pooled with CCR7-negative TemRA cells. The clonotype was recovered from a man between 25 and 39 years old in good health. DNA of the CDR3: TGTGCCAGCAGCCTACCGAACTCCTACGAGCAGTACTTC. Its translation is CASSLPNSYEQYF.